The text below deals with one TCR beta chain. Its matching antigen is unknown. This CDR3 spans 14 amino acids. The V gene's germline CDR1 is KGHSH and CDR2 LQKENI. V trimming: 4 bases; J trimming: 5 bases; junction bases outside the gene matches: 3. This sample is drawn from a study of shared clonotypes between healthy human individuals. Study results and caveats: Only blood was sampled; tissue repertoires likely differ. Sequencing depth was predicted to influence how clonotypes are shared among donors.

The method was immunoSEQ multiplex PCR; TCRdb's version includes in-frame clones alone and lacks a portion of them. The sample consists of 600,000 to 750,000 clones, less than 95% of them appearing once. J is TRBJ2-3 and V is TRBV18, with 10 bases fitting TRBD2. Source material: memory CD8+ T cells from PBMCs. Sample subset: CD45RO+ cells pooled with CCR7-negative TemRA cells. This clonotype originated in a man between 18 and 35 years old in good health. Some clones in this sample may be carry-over from other donors' samples. The CDR3 reads CASSQAGGRDTQYF. The CDR3 nucleotides read TGTGCCAGCTCACAAGCGGGAGGGAGAGATACGCAGTATTTT.